This T cell receptor (beta chain) was recovered during a study of cytomegalovirus exposure and HLA in healthy donors. Broader study findings: Later, an analysis showed that TCR beta chains associated with HLA were more clonally expanded than others that were equally common. V- and J-gene trimming in TCR beta was tied to a missense DCLRE1C variant by an analysis performed later.

In regard to this clone: Its specificity is unknown.

V shed 3 bases and J 6 bases; nucleotides not matched to a gene: 1. The CDR3 is 14 amino acids. Germline loops: CDR1 SGHVS, CDR2 FQNEAQ. The PCR employed 60 Vbeta primers together with 13 Jbeta primers. Sequencing used immunoSEQ multiplex PCR; TCRdb keeps in-frame clones, though not all of them. Of 95,000 to 150,000 clones listed, 60% to 85% are singletons. Sample: PBMCs. This TCR was recovered from a woman aged 25 to 39 in good health and CMV-seropositive. V usage is TRBV7-8 and J usage is TRBJ2-3, with 12 bases lining up with TRBD2. CDR3 DNA sequence: TGTGCCAGCAGCTTGACTAGCGGGGGTGATACGCAGTATTTT. Protein product: CASSLTSGGDTQYF.